One and the same sample provided the 8 T cell receptor beta chains below, sequenced in a study of blood T cell repertoires in COVID-19. Method: immunoSEQ multiplex PCR; TCRdb's copy keeps in-frame clones and lacks some. This table has more than 95,000 clones, 84% appearing once. Sequencing input: peripheral blood. The receptors were gathered from a human donor in a cohort sampled during active or convalescent COVID-19.

The rearrangement links TRBV7-2 to TRBJ2-6, with 10 bases that match TRBD2. CDR1 is SGHTA and CDR2 is FQGNSA in the germline V gene. The junction had 6 bases not matched to a gene; V was cut back by 5 bases and J by 2 bases. The CDR3 totals 17 residues. The CDR3 is CASSDRAGGPGANVLTF. The DNA of the CDR3 is TGTGCCAGCAGCGATCGAGCGGGGGGGCCTGGGGCCAACGTCCTGACTTTC.

The rearrangement uses TRBV24-1 and TRBJ1-2, with 8 bases aligning to TRBD1. The CDR3 covers 16 residues. The V gene end was trimmed by 0 bases and the J gene end by 6 bases; junction bases not matched to a gene: 8. In germline, CDR1 is KGHDR, CDR2 SFDVKD. CDR3 region: CATSDLPRDRRNGYTF. DNA of the CDR3: TGTGCCACCAGTGATTTGCCCCGGGACAGGAGGAATGGCTACACCTTC.

The chain uses TRBV6-5 and TRBJ1-1; D possibly corresponds to TRBD1 (5 bases). CDR1 and CDR2 from the germline V gene are MNHEY and SVGAGI. The CDR3 is 15 amino acids. Trimming removed 0 bases from V and 2 bases from J, with 10 bases in between. CDR3 DNA: TGTGCCAGCAGTTACTCAAGTACAGGTAACACTGAAGCTTTCTTT. Amino acids: CASSYSSTGNTEAFF.

V usage is TRBV19 and J usage is TRBJ2-1; D is ambiguous. The CDR3 contains 13 residues. The germline CDR1 and CDR2 sequences are LNHDA and SQIVND (reference sequence). Deletions cut 3 bases from V and 10 bases from J, with 13 bases between. For the CDR3, the DNA is TGTGCCAGTAGTATCGTTTCAAAACAAGAGCAGTTCTTC. The encoded protein is CASSIVSKQEQFF. The full variable domain, rest sourced from reference TRBV19 and TRBJ2-1, is DGGITQSPKYLFRKEGQNVTLSCEQNLNHDAMYWYRQDPGQGLRLIYYSQIVNDFQKGDIAEGYSVSREKKESFPLTVTSAQKNPTAFYLCASSIVSKQEQFFGPGTRLTVL.

The genes are TRBV6-5 and TRBJ2-1; maybe TRBD2 (5 bases). Trimming left V 2 bases short and J 4 bases short, with 12 bases between. CDR3 length equals 15 residues. In germline, CDR1 is MNHEY, CDR2 SVGAGI. CDR3 residues: CASSYKGEGYNEQFF. In DNA form, the CDR3 reads TGTGCCAGCAGTTACAAGGGAGAGGGTTACAATGAGCAGTTCTTC.

The CDR3 coding sequence is TGCGCCACCCGACCGACAGGTCTTGACTATGGCTACACCTTC. Its translation is CATRPTGLDYGYTF. The gene calls are TRBV5-1 and TRBJ1-2; possible D gene TRBD1, 6 bases. This CDR3 spans 14 amino acids. Germline values: CDR1 SGHRS, CDR2 YFSETQ. V was shortened by 9 bases and J by 3 bases, with 18 bases between the two germline ends.

The chain is built from TRBV5-1 and TRBJ2-1; the match to TRBD2 covers 13 bases. This CDR3 contains 16 residues. Germline V gene sequence: CDR1 SGHRS, CDR2 YFSETQ. Trimming removed 4 bases from V and 7 bases from J; junction bases left unmatched: 8. This CDR3 is CASSQLGLAGVNEQFF. CDR3 DNA: TGCGCCAGCAGCCAACTCGGACTAGCGGGGGTTAATGAGCAGTTCTTC.

This sequence joins TRBV7-9 and TRBJ1-5, with TRBD1 identical over 9 bases. Looked up from germline, CDR1 is SEHNR and CDR2 is FQNEAQ (reference sequence). This CDR3 region has 14 residues. With V trimmed by 4 bases and J by 5 bases, 3 bases remained unmatched. DNA of the CDR3: TGTGCCAGCAGCTACGGACAGGGGTATCAGCCCCAGCATTTT. Translated, it gives CASSYGQGYQPQHF.